This TCR beta chain was sequenced during a study of CD8 T cells in Susac syndrome. Random hexamers were used to reverse transcribe the RNA input (0.5 to 1 ug). TCR beta CDR3 was amplified by immunoSEQ multiplex PCR. This amplification extended across 54 Vbeta and 13 Jbeta segments. Via MiXCR, TCRdb re-called the immunoSEQ multiplex PCR reads, giving one row per CDR3 protein. The sample holds some 300,000 distinct CDR3 sequences, more than 75% seen once. Sequencing of TCR beta, carried out with a high-throughput approach, was applied to CD8+ and CD4+ T cells from the blood. FACS enriched CD8+ TEMRA cells, while bulk CD8+ and CD4+ were negatively isolated. This TCR derives from a human donor with multiple sclerosis. Material for sequencing was CD8+ T cells from PBMCs.

The CDR3 bases are TGTGCCAGCAGCCCGAGACCTAGCTGGATCACAGATACGCAGTATTTT. Translation gives CASSPRPSWITDTQYF. V gene TRBV7-2 combines with J gene TRBJ2-3; D perhaps matches TRBD2 (5 bases). The V gene lost 5 bases and the J gene lost 2 bases, with 17 bases spanning the gap. CDR3 size: 16 residues. Germline CDR1 reads SGHTA; CDR2 reads FQGNSA.